The source of this TCR beta chain is a study of molecular identifiers for immune sequencing clone quantification. Study outcomes and limitations: For effector cells, clones above 20 RNA copies held over 98% of molecules; for naive cells, under 1%.

The CDR3 is 15 amino acids. CDR1 MNHEY and CDR2 SVGAGI come from the germline V gene. V was trimmed by 0 bases and J by 0 bases, leaving 6 bases between them. A single record per CDR3 protein comes from TCRdb applying MiXCR to the PCR reads. The table records 600,000 to 650,000 distinct CDR3 sequences, just under 20% of them present only once. This clonotype was seen repeatedly, ten times or more. Its target is not known. The chain combines TRBV6-5 with TRBJ1-5; D is unresolved. The sequencing input was naive CD8+ T cells from blood, with Jurkat cell RNA spiked in. Subset defined: FACS-sorted CD8+CD4-CCR7+CD45RA+ naive T cells. The receptor was derived from a human donor in good health. Some libraries in this study had Jurkat cell RNA spiked in. Here the CDR3 DNA reads TGTGCCAGCAGTTACTCGGACGATAGCAATCAGCCCCAGCATTTT. This codes for CASSYSDDSNQPQHF.